A selection of T cell receptor beta chains follows, all from one sample in a study of blood T cell repertoires in COVID-19. Produced via immunoSEQ multiplex PCR; TCRdb's table is partial and in-frame only. Of around 250,000 clones in the sample, 91% were seen once. Sequencing was done on a sample of PBMCs or T cells enriched from blood (not recorded which). All receptors come from a man aged 35 to 55 who had been exposed to COVID-19. Each CDR3 is given with its conserved first and last residue. The D gene is left open where the match is weak. Expanded clones are given a class, and other clones once, few, many or no size at all.

>TRBV14|-|TRBJ1-6|-
CASSQTGSSPLHF
TGTGCCAGCAGCCAAACAGGGTCCTCACCCCTCCACTTT
>TRBV6-5|TRBD1|TRBJ2-7|-
CASSYGQGSSYEQYF
TGTGCCAGCAGTTACGGACAGGGAAGCTCCTACGAGCAGTACTTC
>TRBV6-5|-|TRBJ2-2|-
CASSWGLAANTGELFF
TGTGCCAGCAGTTGGGGGCTAGCGGCGAACACCGGGGAGCTGTTTTTT
>TRBV28|TRBD1|TRBJ1-1|-
CASSSGGDGKAFF
TGTGCCAGCAGCTCAGGGGGCGACGGGAAAGCTTTCTTT
>TRBV28|TRBD2|TRBJ2-1|-
CASSLAGALEQFF
TGTGCCAGCAGCTTAGCGGGAGCGCTTGAGCAGTTCTTC
>TRBV2|-|TRBJ2-1|-
CASSVRQMSYNEQFF
TGTGCCAGCAGTGTGAGGCAGATGTCCTACAATGAGCAGTTCTTC
>TRBV10-1|TRBD2|TRBJ2-3|-
CASSESGLASDTQYF
TGCGCCAGCAGTGAGTCGGGACTAGCGTCAGATACGCAGTATTTT
>TRBV5-1|TRBD2|TRBJ2-1|-
CASSLVLAGGPTGEQFF
TGCGCCAGCAGCTTGGTCCTAGCGGGAGGGCCGACCGGTGAGCAGTTCTTC
>TRBV4-1|TRBD1|TRBJ2-2|-
CASSYRQGAKTGELFF
TGCGCCAGCAGCTACCGACAGGGGGCTAAAACCGGGGAGCTGTTTTTT
>TRBV28|TRBD1|TRBJ1-2|once
CATNVPGGNYGYTF
TGTGCCACCAACGTTCCAGGGGGTAACTATGGCTACACCTTC
>TRBV5-5|-|TRBJ1-2|-
CASSLDSGQVGGYTF
TGTGCCAGCAGCTTGGATAGCGGTCAGGTCGGAGGCTACACCTTC
>TRBV5-5|TRBD2|TRBJ2-7|-
CASSPATGGPVNEQYF
TGTGCCAGCAGCCCAGCCACGGGAGGCCCGGTTAACGAGCAGTACTTC
>TRBV11-3|TRBD2|TRBJ2-1|-
CASGIAGRAFNEQFF
TGTGCCAGCGGAATAGCGGGGAGGGCCTTCAATGAGCAGTTCTTC
>TRBV19|TRBD2|TRBJ2-3|once
CASSETLLAGETDTQYF
TGTGCCAGTAGTGAAACCCTACTAGCGGGAGAAACAGATACGCAGTATTTT
>TRBV5-1|-|TRBJ2-1|-
CASSSGLNEQFF
TGCGCCAGCAGCTCGGGACTTAATGAGCAGTTCTTC
>TRBV29-1|-|TRBJ1-1|-
CSGFGILNTEAFF
TGCAGCGGCTTCGGGATTTTGAACACTGAAGCTTTCTTT
>TRBV10-2|TRBD1|TRBJ1-1|once
CASSADRVTEAFF
TGCGCCAGCAGTGCGGACAGGGTGACTGAAGCTTTCTTT
>TRBV5-6|TRBD2|TRBJ2-3|-
CASSLRLGLAELTDTQYF
TGTGCCAGCAGCTTAAGATTGGGACTAGCGGAACTCACAGATACGCAGTATTTT
>TRBV9|TRBD1|TRBJ1-2|-
CASSVSGTGDGYTF
TGTGCCAGCAGCGTAAGCGGGACAGGGGACGGCTACACCTTC
>TRBV28|TRBD1|TRBJ2-1|-
CASSSNRDRGADEQFF
TGTGCCAGCAGTTCTAACCGGGACAGGGGGGCGGATGAGCAGTTCTTC
>TRBV5-1|TRBD1|TRBJ1-2|-
CASSLVPGQGAGGYTF
TGCGCCAGCAGCTTAGTCCCGGGACAGGGGGCTGGGGGCTACACCTTC
>TRBV14|TRBD2|TRBJ2-7|-
CASSQALAGVISHEQYF
TGTGCCAGCAGCCAAGCCCTAGCGGGAGTGATCAGCCACGAGCAGTACTTC
>TRBV27|TRBD1|TRBJ1-6|-
CASRRRDRDSPLHF
TGTGCCAGCAGGCGCCGGGACAGGGATTCACCCCTCCACTTT
>TRBV27|TRBD2|TRBJ2-4|-
CASSLRLWRGTGELAKNIQYF
TGTGCCAGCAGTTTACGTCTCTGGCGGGGGACGGGAGAACTAGCCAAAAACATTCAGTACTTC
>TRBV3-1/TRBV3-2|TRBD2|TRBJ2-5|-
CASSQESGGGLAGQETQYF
TGTGCCAGCAGCCAAGAGAGTGGGGGGGGACTAGCGGGACAAGAGACCCAGTACTTC
>TRBV5-1|-|TRBJ1-2|-
CASSWEGTDNGYTF
TGCGCCAGCAGCTGGGAAGGGACTGACAATGGCTACACCTTC
>TRBV4-1|TRBD1|TRBJ2-7|-
CASSPGQGALEQYF
TGCGCCAGCAGCCCGGGACAGGGGGCCCTCGAGCAGTACTTC
>TRBV28|-|TRBJ2-1|-
CASSNTGFGDNEQFF
TGTGCCAGCAGCAACACAGGGTTTGGGGACAATGAGCAGTTCTTC
>TRBV12-3/TRBV12-4|-|TRBJ2-1|-
CASSLYGEGEQFF
TGTGCCAGCAGTTTATATGGAGAGGGTGAGCAGTTCTTC
>TRBV7-2|TRBD1|TRBJ1-2|-
CASSSTGTGGVGYTF
TGTGCCAGCAGCTCGACCGGGACAGGGGGCGTTGGCTACACCTTC
>TRBV12-5|-|TRBJ2-2|-
CASGLPNTGELFF
TGTGCTAGTGGTTTGCCTAACACCGGGGAGCTGTTTTTT
>TRBV6-2/TRBV6-3|-|TRBJ1-2|-
CASSPINSYYGYTF
TGTGCCAGCAGCCCAATTAATTCCTACTATGGCTACACCTTC
>TRBV6-4|-|TRBJ2-1|-
CASSELPRGFGNEQFF
TGTGCCAGCAGTGAGCTCCCCCGGGGTTTCGGCAATGAGCAGTTCTTC
>TRBV5-1|TRBD1|TRBJ1-4|-
CASSPDREGEKLFF
TGCGCCAGCAGCCCCGACAGGGAAGGGGAAAAACTGTTTTTT
>TRBV5-1|TRBD2|TRBJ2-1|-
CASTPYSGTRHVEQFF
TGCGCCAGCACCCCATATTCCGGGACTAGGCATGTTGAGCAGTTCTTC
>TRBV5-6|-|TRBJ2-7|few
CASSPNLGQGLYEQYF
TGTGCCAGCAGCCCCAACCTCGGGCAGGGACTCTACGAGCAGTACTTC